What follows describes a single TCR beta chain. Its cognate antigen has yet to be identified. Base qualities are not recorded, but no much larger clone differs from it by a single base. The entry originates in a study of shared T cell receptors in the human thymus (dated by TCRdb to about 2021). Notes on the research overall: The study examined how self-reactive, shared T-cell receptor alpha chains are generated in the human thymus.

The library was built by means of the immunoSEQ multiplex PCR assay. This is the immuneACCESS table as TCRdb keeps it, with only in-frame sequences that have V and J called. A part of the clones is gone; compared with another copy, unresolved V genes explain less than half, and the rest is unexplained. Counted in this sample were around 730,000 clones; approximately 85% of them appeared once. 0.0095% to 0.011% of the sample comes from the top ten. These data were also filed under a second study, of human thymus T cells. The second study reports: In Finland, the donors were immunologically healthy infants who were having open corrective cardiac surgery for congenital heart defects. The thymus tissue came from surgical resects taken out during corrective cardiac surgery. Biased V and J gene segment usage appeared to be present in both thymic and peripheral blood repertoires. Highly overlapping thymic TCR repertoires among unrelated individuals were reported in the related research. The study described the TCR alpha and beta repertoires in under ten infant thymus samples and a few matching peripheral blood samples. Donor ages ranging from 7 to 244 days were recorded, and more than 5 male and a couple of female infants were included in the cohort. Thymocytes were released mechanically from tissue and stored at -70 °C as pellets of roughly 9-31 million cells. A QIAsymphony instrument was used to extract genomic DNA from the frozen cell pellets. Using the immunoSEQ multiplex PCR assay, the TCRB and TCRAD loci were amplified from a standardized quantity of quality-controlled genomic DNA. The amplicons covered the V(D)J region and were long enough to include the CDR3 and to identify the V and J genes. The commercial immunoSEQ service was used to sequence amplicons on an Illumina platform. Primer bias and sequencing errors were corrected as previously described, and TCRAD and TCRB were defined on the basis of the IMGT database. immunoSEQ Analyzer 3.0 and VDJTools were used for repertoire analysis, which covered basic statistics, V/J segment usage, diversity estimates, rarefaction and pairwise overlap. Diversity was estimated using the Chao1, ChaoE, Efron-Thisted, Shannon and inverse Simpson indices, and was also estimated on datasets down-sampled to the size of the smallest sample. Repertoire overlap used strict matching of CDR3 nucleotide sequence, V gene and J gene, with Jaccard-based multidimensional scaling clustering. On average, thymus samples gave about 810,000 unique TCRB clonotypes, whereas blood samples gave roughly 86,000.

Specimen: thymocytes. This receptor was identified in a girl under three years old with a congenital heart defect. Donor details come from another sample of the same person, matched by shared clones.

The CDR3 is CASSDPPGRYF. The sequence in DNA is TGTGCCAGCAGTGACCCGCCTGGGCGGTACTTC. Here the chain combines TRBV2 and TRBJ2-5; a confident D gene designation cannot be given. From the cysteine up to the phenylalanine, the CDR3 has a length of 11 residues. Only the CDR3 portion is preserved as DNA: 33 bases, with reading frame beginning at the first base. V is clipped by 3 bases and J by 13 bases, and the sequence between their germline boundaries is 12 bases long. According to the germline V gene, CDR1 reads SNHLY and CDR2 reads FYNNEI.